The 8 T cell receptor beta chains below all came from one sample that was sequenced in a study of Graves' ophthalmopathy and Graves' hyperthyroidism. From RNA, the CDR3 regions of TCR beta chains were amplified and sequenced. RT-PCR in the first round used HTBI primers; a second-round multiplex PCR followed. TCRdb independently ran MiXCR on the multiplex PCR reads; one entry per CDR3 protein. Seen here are around 1.1 million distinct CDR3 sequences, 35% to 45% observed once, and the top ten hold roughly 10%. Sequencing used peripheral blood or thyroid tissue (not recorded which). The receptor set was obtained from an adult man with Graves' hyperthyroidism.

This clonotype was counted a few times. One junction end disagrees with the germline gene, perhaps due to a read error. The chain is built from TRBV20-1 and TRBJ1-4; D is undetermined. Germline CDR1 and CDR2: DFQATT and SNEGSKA (reference sequence). The CDR3 extends over 8 amino acids. CDR3 loop: CSAPGLVF. CDR3 DNA sequence: TGCAGTGCCCCTGGACTAGTTTTT.

Many counts were recorded for this clonotype. The rearrangement uses TRBV19 and TRBJ1-2, with D possibly matching TRBD1 (6 bases). Trimming shortened V by 8 bases and J by 4 bases, and 14 bases separated the two germline ends. Germline CDR1 LNHDA, CDR2 SQIVND (reference sequence). The CDR3 is 13 amino acids. The CDR3: CASGPGAGYGYTF. The CDR3 DNA is TGTGCCAGTGGTCCAGGGGCTGGCTATGGCTACACCTTC.

This clonotype was seen many times. J is TRBJ2-2 and V is TRBV7-2; no firm D call. This CDR3 is built from 14 residues. The V gene's germline CDR1 is SGHTA and CDR2 FQGNSA. V gave up 7 bases and J gave up 0 bases, with 9 bases separating them. The CDR3 here is CASTAGSNTGELFF. The CDR3 nucleotides read TGTGCCAGCACCGCCGGTTCGAACACCGGGGAGCTGTTTTTT.

This clonotype occurred many times. The rearrangement joins TRBV9 to TRBJ1-2; D is perhaps TRBD1 (5 bases). V was clipped by 3 bases and J by 4 bases, with 10 bases between them. CDR1 is SGDLS, CDR2 YYNGEE, per germline. CDR3 length: 13 residues. The CDR3 here is CASSATGIYGYTF. CDR3 DNA sequence: TGTGCCAGCAGCGCAACAGGAATCTATGGCTACACCTTC. Full variable domain (outside the CDR3, taken from reference TRBV9 and TRBJ1-2): DSGVTQTPKHLITATGQRVTLRCSPRSGDLSVYWYQQSLDQGLQFLIQYYNGEERAKGNILERFSAQQFPDLHSELNLSSLELGDSALYFCASSATGIYGYTFGSGTRLTVV.

The J gene is TRBJ1-6, the V gene TRBV2; TRBD1 agrees at 9 bases. Germline loops: CDR1 SNHLY, CDR2 FYNNEI. V shed 10 bases and J 8 bases; nucleotides not matched to a gene: 12. CDR3 length: 15 residues. DNA for the CDR3: TGTGCCACCGACCTTCCGGGACAGGGAGATTCACCCCTCCACTTT. Protein sequence: CATDLPGQGDSPLHF.

This clonotype was detected a few times. The chain's CDR3 is CATSVGGASDTQYF. CDR3 nucleotide sequence: TGTGCCACCAGTGTCGGGGGGGCATCAGATACGCAGTATTTT. V usage is TRBV24-1 and J usage is TRBJ2-3, with 8 nucleotides matching TRBD2. CDR3 length: 14 amino acids. The germline V gene has CDR1 KGHDR and CDR2 SFDVKD. Trimming cost V 5 bases and J 4 bases; bases outside gene matches: 4.

There are a few counts of this clonotype. V gene TRBV11-2 combines with J gene TRBJ1-1, with D perhaps TRBD1 (5 bases). This CDR3 region has 15 residues. Trimming stripped 5 bases from V and 0 bases from J, with 13 bases between. CDR1 is SGHAT, CDR2 FQNNGV, per germline. In nucleotides, the CDR3 is TGTGCCAGCAGCCCAAGACGGGACCTGAACACTGAAGCTTTCTTT. It yields the protein CASSPRRDLNTEAFF.

V and J are TRBV7-8 and TRBJ2-5; D is unclear. Trimming removed 2 bases from V and 4 bases from J, with 11 bases in between. The CDR3 is 14 amino acids. Germline lookup yields CDR1 SGHVS and CDR2 FQNEAQ. DNA for the CDR3: TGTGCCAGCAGCTTAATGGGATCCAGAGAGACCCAGTACTTC. It translates to CASSLMGSRETQYF.